Presented here are 10 T cell receptor beta chains from one specimen sequenced in a study of blood T cells in healthy people across ages. A second PCR of about 7 to 12 cycles used a sample-barcoded 5' primer and a J-beta primer mix. MiXCR, run by TCRdb on the 5' RACE reads, gives a single entry per CDR3 protein. The sample shows approximately 760,000 distinct CDR3 sequences, approximately 25% of them seen only once. These sequences were also reported in another study, on T cells of mothers and their children.

The sample consisted of blood. Receptors were obtained from a boy aged 5-17 years in good health.

This CDR3 reads CSAKPGHKGYEQFF. For the CDR3, the DNA is TGCAGTGCCAAGCCGGGGCATAAAGGGTATGAGCAGTTCTTC. The V call is TRBV20-1, the J call TRBJ2-1, with D tentatively TRBD1 or TRBD2 (5 bases each). Germline CDR1 and CDR2: DFQATT and SNEGSKA (reference sequence). The CDR3 is 14 residues long. Trimming took 6 bases from V and 8 from J, leaving 20 bases between them.

This chain links TRBV5-1 with TRBJ2-6; TRBD2 is a possible D gene (6 bases). Trimming took off 0 bases at V and 10 bases at J, with 14 bases between the two ends. Germline CDR1 reads SGHRS; CDR2 reads YFSETQ. The CDR3 sequence is 15 residues long. The CDR3 here is CASSLEEGRLNVLTF. CDR3 sequence (DNA): TGCGCCAGCAGCTTGGAGGAGGGGCGGTTGAACGTCCTGACTTTC.

This clonotype was seen only a few times. The V and J genes are TRBV20-1 and TRBJ2-7; TRBD2 is a possible D gene (5 bases). This CDR3 is 12 amino acids long. Germline loops: CDR1 DFQATT, CDR2 SNEGSKA (reference sequence). Trimming pared 7 bases from V and 5 bases from J, leaving 15 bases between. The CDR3 bases are TGCAGTGTGGCGCCCTCCGGGAACGAGCAGTACTTC. This codes for CSVAPSGNEQYF.

This clonotype turned up a few times. This chain's CDR3 is CASGYGTATYEQYF. As DNA, the CDR3 is TGTGCCAGCGGGTACGGGACAGCAACCTACGAGCAGTACTTC. This rearrangement joins TRBV6-5 to TRBJ2-5, with TRBD1 identical over 7 bases. The last part of the DNA fits TRBJ2-7 better; the J call may be wrong. The CDR3 runs to 14 residues. CDR1 and CDR2 (germline): MNHEY, SVGAGI.

This clonotype was seen only a few times. CDR3 in DNA: TGTGCCAGCAGCTTAGCGCAGGGCGGGACGACCACCTACGAGCAGTACTTC. It yields the protein CASSLAQGGTTTYEQYF. The chain joins TRBV7-8 to TRBJ2-5; possible D gene TRBD2, 6 bases. The J call could be wrong; TRBJ2-7 is a better fit for the DNA end. The germline V gene encodes CDR1 SGHVS and CDR2 FQNEAQ. The CDR3 runs 17 residues.

This chain joins TRBV12-3 or TRBV12-4 and TRBJ2-3; D may be TRBD1 (6 bases). The CDR3 extends over 15 amino acids. V was trimmed by 7 bases and J by 5 bases, leaving 19 bases between them. CDR3 region: CASTLGQLPRDTQYF. In DNA, the CDR3 is TGTGCCAGCACCCTAGGACAGTTACCAAGAGATACGCAGTATTTT.

This rearrangement joins TRBV28 to TRBJ1-2, with a tentative D call TRBD1 (6 bases). There are 17 residues in the CDR3. Trimming stripped 5 bases from V and 3 bases from J, with 22 bases between. Germline CDR1 is MDHEN and CDR2 is SYDVKM. This chain's CDR3 is CASSDPLTGPRDYGYTF. The CDR3 nucleotides are TGTGCCAGCAGTGATCCCTTGACAGGCCCTCGGGACTATGGCTACACCTTC.

There are many counts of this clonotype. The genes are TRBV3-1 and TRBJ2-7; D is perhaps TRBD1 (5 bases). Trimming took off 2 bases at V and 4 bases at J, with 18 bases between the two ends. CDR1 and CDR2 (germline): LGHDT, YNNKEL (reference sequence). This CDR3 spans 16 amino acids. CDR3 bases: TGTGCCAGCAGCCAATCATTTGGGGCTTTGGTGTACGAGCAGTACTTC. Translated, it gives CASSQSFGALVYEQYF.

This clonotype was seen more than once but under ten times. The CDR3 reads CSAREPGLFTDTQYF. The CDR3 bases are TGCAGTGCTAGAGAGCCGGGACTCTTCACAGATACGCAGTATTTT. The chain is built from TRBV20-1 and TRBJ2-3; D may be TRBD2 (6 bases). Germline V gene sequence: CDR1 DFQATT, CDR2 SNEGSKA (reference sequence). The ends were cut back, 0 bases at V and 2 bases at J, with 12 bases in the middle. This CDR3 contains 15 residues.

The chain joins TRBV9 to TRBJ2-2; D possibly corresponds to TRBD2 (6 bases). Trimming took 3 bases from V and 4 from J, leaving 13 bases between them. This CDR3 region has 15 residues. CDR1 is SGDLS and CDR2 is YYNGEE in the germline V gene. CDR3 sequence reads: CASSDVYGGTGELFF. CDR3 DNA: TGTGCCAGCAGCGATGTTTACGGGGGCACCGGGGAGCTGTTTTTT.